This T cell receptor beta chain originates from a study of blood T cell repertoires in COVID-19. About the study: PBMCs, B-cell-depleted T cells, or T cells provided the cDNA or gDNA that made up the material.

There are 12 residues in the CDR3. Germline CDR1 is MDHEN and CDR2 is SYDVKM. The V and J ends lost 8 bases and 6 bases respectively, with 11 bases between them. The table lists this clone with a few counts. Sequenced by immunoSEQ multiplex PCR; TCRdb stores in-frame clones only, minus some. This sample has roughly 170,000 clones, with around four fifths found just once. The study drew participants aged about 18 to 95 years from 20 to 30 US areas. The study assigned cohorts using participant-reported clinical history. The sequenced material came from PBMCs or T cells enriched from blood (not recorded which). The TCR originated in a woman in her fifties or sixties in a cohort exposed to, infected with or recovered from COVID-19 (not recorded which). The V call is TRBV28, the J call TRBJ2-1, with D possibly TRBD2 on 5 matching bases. CDR3 nucleotide sequence: TGTGCCAGCGGGAGCCTAGTCAATGAGCAGTTCTTC. Amino acid sequence: CASGSLVNEQFF.